The 23 T cell receptor beta chains in this list originate from one sample, sequenced in a study of blood T cell repertoires in COVID-19. The assay was immunoSEQ multiplex PCR, and TCRdb's table has in-frame clones only and misses some. The table includes some 120,000 clones, approximately 80% detected once. The specimen sequenced was peripheral blood. The receptors shown here come from a man in his 70s with active or convalescent COVID-19.

This CDR3 is CASSYGQGVDEQFF. As DNA, the CDR3 is TGTGCCAGCAGCTATGGACAGGGTGTCGATGAGCAGTTCTTC. This sequence joins TRBV4-2 and TRBJ2-1; 8 bases map to TRBD1. The CDR3 extends over 14 amino acids. Germline-derived CDR1 and CDR2 are LGHNA and YNFKEQ. After removal of 5 bases from V and 8 bases from J, the junction contained 8 bases not matched to a gene.

This clone came up once. CDR3 loop: CASSGKDSYEQYF. The CDR3 DNA reads TGTGCCAGCAGCGGAAAAGACAGCTACGAGCAGTACTTC. This chain connects TRBV9 to TRBJ2-7; tentatively, D is TRBD1 (5 bases). The ends were cut back, 3 bases at V and 3 bases at J, with 10 bases in the middle. CDR3 size: 13 residues. Germline values: CDR1 SGDLS, CDR2 YYNGEE.

This clone was counted between two and nine times. The chain employs TRBV4-1 and TRBJ1-1, with 7 bases lining up with TRBD1. The CDR3 covers 14 residues. V lost 5 bases, J lost 9 bases, and 12 bases stayed unmatched. CDR1 and CDR2 from the germline V gene are MGHRA and YSYEKL. CDR3 amino acids: CASSAQLGGQKAFF. Here the CDR3 DNA reads TGCGCCAGCAGCGCCCAGTTGGGGGGACAGAAAGCTTTCTTT.

The V call is TRBV19, the J call TRBJ1-5, with D maybe TRBD1 (6 bases). There are 12 residues in the CDR3. Germline CDR1 LNHDA, CDR2 SQIVND (reference sequence). Trimming pared 9 bases from V and 5 bases from J, leaving 11 bases between. The CDR3 here is CASRQGHQPQHF. The CDR3 DNA reads as TGTGCCAGCCGGCAGGGGCATCAGCCCCAGCATTTT.

CDR3 coding DNA: TGCGCCAGCAGCTATGACAGCAATAGCAATCAGCCCCAGCATTTT. Protein: CASSYDSNSNQPQHF. The genes are TRBV5-1 and TRBJ1-5, with D maybe TRBD1 (5 bases). V was pared by 3 bases and J by 0 bases, with 10 bases between. CDR1 is SGHRS and CDR2 is YFSETQ in the germline V gene. The CDR3 is 15 residues long.

The chain joins TRBV3-1 (or the pseudogene TRBV3-2) to TRBJ2-7, with D perhaps matching TRBD2 (5 bases). The CDR3 contains 13 residues. Per germline, CDR1 LGHDT and CDR2 YNNKEL (reference sequence). V shed 1 base and J shed 9 bases, with 13 bases lying between them. The CDR3 sequence is CASSQGGVSSQYF. CDR3 DNA sequence: TGTGCCAGCAGCCAAGGGGGAGTCTCTTCGCAGTACTTC.

A remark on this clone: At one boundary the junction diverges from the germline segment, which might be a read error. CDR3 sequence reads: CASSFGRMVSGETQYF. In DNA form, the CDR3 reads TGTGCTAGCAGCTTCGGTCGGATGGTCTCGGGAGAGACCCAGTACTTC. V usage is TRBV7-7 and J usage is TRBJ2-5, with D unclear. The length of the CDR3 is 16 residues. CDR1 is SSHAT and CDR2 is FNYEAQ in the germline V gene (reference sequence).

This rearrangement joins TRBV18 to TRBJ1-6, with unresolved D. The CDR3 runs to 18 residues. Trimming pared 3 bases from V and 0 bases from J, leaving 15 bases between. Germline V gene lookup returns CDR1 KGHSH and CDR2 LQKENI. The CDR3 region is CASSPFGRRSSYNSPLHF. CDR3 nucleotide sequence: TGTGCCAGCTCACCTTTCGGGAGGCGGAGCTCCTATAATTCACCCCTCCACTTT.

J is TRBJ1-1 and V is TRBV5-1, with a possible D match to TRBD1 (5 bases). CDR3 size: 14 residues. Germline lookup yields CDR1 SGHRS and CDR2 YFSETQ. V dropped 0 bases and J dropped 3 bases, with 9 bases sitting between them. The CDR3 here is CASSLDGHDTEAFF. CDR3 nucleotide sequence: TGCGCCAGCAGCTTGGATGGACATGACACTGAAGCTTTCTTT.

V gene TRBV29-1 combines with J gene TRBJ2-7; tentative D call: TRBD1 (7 bases). From germline, CDR1 is SQVTM and CDR2 ANQGSEA. Between the trimmed V and J ends, which lost 6 bases and 7 bases, there was a span of 16 bases. The CDR3 contains 12 residues. The CDR3 reads CSVGGQTSEQYF. The CDR3 DNA is TGCAGCGTCGGGGGACAGACTTCTGAGCAGTACTTC.

This sequence joins TRBV4-2 and TRBJ2-7; perhaps TRBD1 as D (6 bases). With 1 base removed from V and 3 bases from J, the gap between germline ends came to 13 bases. The germline gives CDR1 LGHNA, CDR2 YNFKEQ. The CDR3 is 15 residues long. CDR3 bases: TGTGCCAGCAGCCAAGCCCTCGACAGGAGCTACGAGCAGTACTTC. Its protein is CASSQALDRSYEQYF.

The chain couples TRBV7-9 to TRBJ2-1, with 11 bases identical to TRBD2. The J segment lost 11 bases and the V segment lost 1 base, leaving 4 bases of the junction unmatched. This CDR3 region has 14 residues. In germline, CDR1 is SEHNR, CDR2 FQNEAQ (reference sequence). The CDR3 reads CASSLVLAGGQQFF. In DNA, the CDR3 is TGTGCCAGCAGCTTAGTTCTAGCGGGGGGCCAGCAGTTCTTC. The full variable domain, rest sourced from reference TRBV7-9 and TRBJ2-1, is DTGVSQNPRHKITKRGQNVTFRCDPISEHNRLYWYRQTLGQGPEFLTYFQNEAQLEKSRLLSDRFSAERPKGSFSTLEIQRTEQGDSAMYLCASSLVLAGGQQFFGPGTRLTVL.

The V gene is TRBV14, the J gene TRBJ2-5, with 12 bases that match TRBD2. The CDR3 extends over 14 amino acids. V gave up 9 bases and J gave up 5 bases; unmatched junction bases: 7. Germline CDR1 reads SGHDN; CDR2 reads FVKESK. CDR3 nucleotide sequence: TGTGCCAGAGGACTAGCGGGGCGGGAGGAGACCCAGTACTTC. Its protein is CARGLAGREETQYF.

The chain recombines TRBV2 with TRBJ1-2, with 10 bases aligning to TRBD1. V gave up 6 bases and J gave up 8 bases; unmatched junction bases: 3. The length of the CDR3 is 12 residues. Germline assignment: CDR1 SNHLY and CDR2 FYNNEI. The DNA of the CDR3 is TGTGCCAGCAGGGGGGACAGGGGAGGCTACACCTTC. It translates to CASRGDRGGYTF.

J is TRBJ2-3 and V is TRBV5-4; D is ambiguous. Trimming cost V 2 bases and J 1 base, with 8 bases left between them. The CDR3 totals 14 residues. CDR1 is SGHNT, CDR2 YYREEE, per germline (reference sequence). CDR3: CASSLSYGTDTQYF. CDR3 DNA: TGTGCCAGCAGCTTATCCTATGGCACAGATACGCAGTATTTT. Drawing the rest from reference TRBV5-4 and TRBJ2-3, the complete variable domain is ETGVTQSPTHLIKTRGQQVTLRCSSQSGHNTVSWYQQALGQGPQFIFQYYREEENGRGNFPPRFSGLQFPNYSSELNVNALELDDSALYLCASSLSYGTDTQYFGPGTRLTVL.

The V gene is TRBV29-1, the J gene TRBJ1-5; 9 bases are a match to TRBD1. With V trimmed by 3 bases and J by 2 bases, 2 bases remained unmatched. Germline V lookup: CDR1 SQVTM, CDR2 ANQGSEA. The CDR3 is made up of 14 amino acids. The CDR3 DNA is TGCAGCGTTGATAGGGACAGGGGCAATCAGCCCCAGCATTTT. Residues: CSVDRDRGNQPQHF. Looking up the rest from reference TRBV29-1 and TRBJ1-5 gives the full variable domain: SAVISQKPSRDICQRGTSLTIQCQVDSQVTMMFWYRQQPGQSLTLIATANQGSEATYESGFVIDKFPISRPNLTFSTLTVSNMSPEDSSIYLCSVDRDRGNQPQHFGDGTRLSIL.

This clone showed up many times. This CDR3 is also generated by other DNA sequences in the sample. This sequence joins TRBV5-4 and TRBJ2-5, with 8 bases fitting TRBD1. After removal of 2 bases from V and 2 bases from J, the junction contained 2 bases not matched to a gene. The CDR3 covers 14 residues. Germline V CDR1 and CDR2: SGHNT, YYREEE (reference sequence). CDR3 DNA sequence: TGTGCCAGCAGCTTCGGACAGGGACAAGAGACCCAGTACTTC. It encodes CASSFGQGQETQYF.

The V gene is TRBV2, the J gene TRBJ1-1, with no clear D. V was cut by 5 bases and J by 1 base, with 8 bases left in between. The CDR3 runs to 13 residues. The germline CDR1 and CDR2 sequences are SNHLY and FYNNEI. The CDR3 reads CASSKTRNTEAFF. The DNA of the CDR3 is TGTGCCAGCAGTAAAACAAGGAACACTGAAGCTTTCTTT. The complete variable domain, with remaining parts taken from reference TRBV2 and TRBJ1-1, reads EPEVTQTPSHQVTQMGQEVILRCVPISNHLYFYWYRQILGQKVEFLVSFYNNEISEKSEIFDDQFSVERPDGSNFTLKIRSTKLEDSAMYFCASSKTRNTEAFFGQGTRLTVV.

Ten or more counts support this clone. Different DNA sequences within this sample yield the same CDR3. In nucleotides, the CDR3 is TGTGCCAGCAGTTACTTACAGGGGAACACTGAAGCTTTCTTT. Amino acids: CASSYLQGNTEAFF. This chain links TRBV6-5 with TRBJ1-1, with D perhaps TRBD1 (6 bases). Trimming left V 1 base short and J 1 base short, with 7 bases between. CDR1 and CDR2 (germline): MNHEY, SVGAGI. CDR3 length: 14 amino acids.

The V gene is TRBV5-4, the J gene TRBJ2-1; 7 bases fit TRBD2. From germline, CDR1 is SGHNT and CDR2 YYREEE (reference sequence). V trimming: 4 bases; J trimming: 3 bases; junction bases outside the gene matches: 10. The length of the CDR3 is 16 residues. The CDR3 sequence: CASSPVAGNNYNEQFF. The CDR3 DNA follows: TGTGCCAGCAGCCCCGTAGCGGGTAACAACTACAATGAGCAGTTCTTC. Full variable domain (rest looked up from reference TRBV5-4 and TRBJ2-1): ETGVTQSPTHLIKTRGQQVTLRCSSQSGHNTVSWYQQALGQGPQFIFQYYREEENGRGNFPPRFSGLQFPNYSSELNVNALELDDSALYLCASSPVAGNNYNEQFFGPGTRLTVL.

For the CDR3, the DNA is TGTGCCAGCAGTTTTGGCGGGAGGAATAGAGGGGATACGCAGTATTTT. It specifies CASSFGGRNRGDTQYF. This chain uses TRBV6-5 with TRBJ2-3; 8 bases are shared with TRBD2. This CDR3 has 16 residues. J lost 6 bases, V lost 4 bases, and 12 bases had no gene match. Germline assignment: CDR1 MNHEY and CDR2 SVGAGI.

The V and J genes are TRBV5-1 and TRBJ1-5, with unresolved D. Trimming removed 4 bases from V and 2 bases from J, with 10 bases in between. Germline CDR1 SGHRS, CDR2 YFSETQ. The CDR3 has 14 residues. The CDR3 is CASSPLGGNQPQHF. The CDR3 DNA follows: TGCGCCAGCAGCCCCTTGGGAGGCAATCAGCCCCAGCATTTT.

The V gene is TRBV5-1, the J gene TRBJ2-2, with a weak D call TRBD1 (6 bases). CDR1 is SGHRS and CDR2 is YFSETQ in the germline V gene. The V end lost 0 bases, the J end lost 5 bases, and 11 bases lay between the germline ends. This CDR3 comprises 15 residues. The CDR3 sequence: CASSLVTGATGELFF. The CDR3, as DNA: TGCGCCAGCAGCTTGGTGACAGGCGCTACCGGGGAGCTGTTTTTT.